The 18 T cell receptor beta chains given below trace back to one sample, sequenced in a study of shared clonotypes between healthy human individuals. Here immunoSEQ multiplex PCR was the method, and the copy in TCRdb shows in-frame clones only, minus some. The sample lists millions of clones; roughly 96% were seen once. The sample comprised naive CD4+ T cells sorted from blood. Subset given: CD45RA+ positively selected. The origin of the receptors is a man aged 18 to 29 in good health.

The count of this clone is one. The chain uses TRBV6-6 and TRBJ2-2, with D hard to call. Germline V lookup: CDR1 MNHNY, CDR2 SVGAGI (reference sequence). V lost 0 bases, J lost 3 bases, and 8 bases lay in between. The CDR3 length is 15 residues. The CDR3 DNA reads as TGTGCCAGCAGTTACTCCACAGATTACACCGGGGAGCTGTTTTTT. Encoded protein: CASSYSTDYTGELFF.

V gene TRBV5-1 combines with J gene TRBJ1-2; maybe TRBD1 (6 bases). The germline V and J ends were trimmed by 4 bases and 2 bases, with 15 bases remaining between them. CDR1 is SGHRS, CDR2 YFSETQ, per germline. This CDR3 has 15 residues. CDR3 sequence reads: CASSQGGQINYGYTF. As DNA, the CDR3 is TGCGCCAGCAGCCAGGGAGGACAGATCAACTATGGCTACACCTTC.

The chain carries TRBV29-1 and TRBJ2-4; 7 positions match TRBD1. The V segment lost 7 bases and the J segment 1 base; nucleotides outside the gene matches: 4. The CDR3 is made up of 13 amino acids. Germline-derived CDR1 and CDR2 are SQVTM and ANQGSEA. The CDR3 loop reads CSGQQGAKNIQYF. CDR3 DNA sequence: TGCAGCGGACAACAGGGGGCCAAAAACATTCAGTACTTC.

The chain uses TRBV5-1 and TRBJ1-2; the D gene is possibly TRBD1 (6 bases). V was pared by 0 bases and J by 3 bases, with 9 bases between. Looked up from germline, CDR1 is SGHRS and CDR2 is YFSETQ. The length of the CDR3 is 14 residues. The CDR3, as DNA: TGCGCCAGCAGCTTGGTTGGGGGCGACTATGGCTACACCTTC. Its translation: CASSLVGGDYGYTF.

This chain joins TRBV4-1 and TRBJ1-5; TRBD1 aligns across 7 bases. Trimming removed 1 base from V and 4 bases from J; junction bases left unmatched: 10. This CDR3 contains 17 residues. Germline V gene lookup returns CDR1 MGHRA and CDR2 YSYEKL. The CDR3 here is CASSQGDRTGSNQPQHF. The CDR3 nucleotides are TGCGCCAGCAGCCAAGGCGACCGGACAGGCTCTAATCAGCCCCAGCATTTT.

The rearrangement joins TRBV28 to TRBJ2-7; D is uncertain. Germline-derived CDR1 and CDR2 are MDHEN and SYDVKM. CDR3 length: 13 residues. The V and J ends lost 7 bases and 3 bases respectively, with 13 bases between them. The CDR3 region is CASTSAGFYEQYF. Written as DNA, the CDR3 is TGTGCCAGCACCTCGGCCGGTTTCTACGAGCAGTACTTC.

This chain links TRBV30 with TRBJ1-2, with D tentatively TRBD1 (5 bases). Germline values: CDR1 GTSNPN, CDR2 SVGIG (reference sequence). Trimming stripped 0 bases from V and 0 bases from J, with 11 bases between. The CDR3 length is 15 residues. This CDR3 is CAWSVGVVSNYGYTF. Written as DNA, the CDR3 is TGTGCCTGGAGTGTAGGGGTCGTCTCTAACTATGGCTACACCTTC.

The chain links TRBV9 to TRBJ1-2; 9 bases agree with TRBD1. Trimming took 5 bases from V and 6 from J; bases not matched to a gene: 11. This CDR3 is built from 15 residues. CDR1 is SGDLS and CDR2 is YYNGEE in the germline V gene. The CDR3 protein is CASSEQGALWDGYTF. For the CDR3, the DNA is TGTGCCAGCAGTGAACAGGGGGCACTTTGGGATGGCTACACCTTC.

The chain carries TRBV29-1 and TRBJ1-2; D is uncertain. V was trimmed by 4 bases and J by 8 bases, leaving 20 bases between them. Germline-derived CDR1 and CDR2 are SQVTM and ANQGSEA. The CDR3 has 14 amino acids. The CDR3: CSVVGPSGSEGYTF. The CDR3 nucleotides read TGCAGCGTTGTTGGGCCGTCGGGATCCGAGGGCTACACCTTC. Filled out from reference TRBV29-1 and TRBJ1-2, the complete variable domain reads SAVISQKPSRDICQRGTSLTIQCQVDSQVTMMFWYRQQPGQSLTLIATANQGSEATYESGFVIDKFPISRPNLTFSTLTVSNMSPEDSSIYLCSVVGPSGSEGYTFGSGTRLTVV.

This chain joins TRBV6-6 and TRBJ1-4, with D maybe TRBD1 (5 bases). CDR3 length: 16 amino acids. V lost 5 bases and J 2 bases, leaving 15 bases between the germline ends. CDR1 is MNHNY, CDR2 SVGAGI, per germline (reference sequence). The CDR3 is CASSIRGAMTNEKLFF. CDR3 DNA: TGTGCCAGCAGTATAAGGGGCGCCATGACTAATGAAAAACTGTTTTTT.

This clone has only a few counts. The chain recombines TRBV19 with TRBJ1-1, with D unclear. Germline CDR1 reads LNHDA; CDR2 reads SQIVND (reference sequence). Between the trimmed V and J ends, which lost 1 base and 12 bases, there was a span of 9 bases. The CDR3 runs 11 residues. The CDR3 protein is CASSIAGVTFF. The CDR3 DNA follows: TGTGCCAGTAGTATAGCTGGGGTAACTTTCTTT.

This chain connects TRBV2 to TRBJ1-6, with 7 bases that match TRBD1. The germline V gene encodes CDR1 SNHLY and CDR2 FYNNEI. The length of the CDR3 is 16 residues. The V segment lost 6 bases and the J segment 0 bases; nucleotides outside the gene matches: 5. The CDR3, as DNA: TGTGCCAGCAGGGAGAGACAGGGCTCCTATAATTCACCCCTCCACTTT. It codes for CASRERQGSYNSPLHF.

V and J are TRBV25-1 and TRBJ1-5; D is uncertain. The ends were cut back, 3 bases at V and 6 bases at J, with 9 bases in the middle. CDR1 and CDR2 (germline): MGHDK, SYGVNS. The CDR3 has 13 residues. In DNA, the CDR3 is TGTGCCAGCAGTGAGGGGTATGGTCAGCCCCAGCATTTT. This gives the protein CASSEGYGQPQHF.

V gene TRBV7-2 combines with J gene TRBJ1-4; D is ambiguous. V lost 1 base and J lost 4, with 7 bases in between. This CDR3 spans 14 amino acids. Germline V CDR1 and CDR2: SGHTA, FQGNSA. CDR3 in DNA: TGTGCCAGCAGCTTAGGACGGAGTAATGAAAAACTGTTTTTT. It codes for CASSLGRSNEKLFF.

The chain links TRBV6-1 to TRBJ1-5, with TRBD1 matching over 8 bases. Trimming at V came to 5 bases and at J to 2 bases, leaving 5 bases not matched to a gene. The CDR3 extends over 15 amino acids. Per the germline V gene, CDR1 is MNHNS and CDR2 is SASEGT. The CDR3 DNA reads TGTGCCAGCAGTCTCAGGGGGCAGGGCAATCAGCCCCAGCATTTT. This gives the protein CASSLRGQGNQPQHF.

The gene calls are TRBV29-1 and TRBJ1-2; 7 bases agree with TRBD1. Unmatched junction bases numbered 9, after V lost 6 bases and J lost 2 bases. Germline CDR1 SQVTM, CDR2 ANQGSEA. This CDR3 is 14 amino acids long. In DNA form, the CDR3 reads TGCAGCGTACTACCCTCGGGACAGAACTATGGCTACACCTTC. It translates to CSVLPSGQNYGYTF.

The genes are TRBV2 and TRBJ2-3; 8 bases fit TRBD1. CDR1 is SNHLY and CDR2 is FYNNEI in the germline V gene. V gave up 8 bases and J gave up 3 bases; unmatched junction bases: 4. This CDR3 region has 13 residues. CDR3 sequence (DNA): TGTGCCAGCTCGGGACAGGAGACAGATACGCAGTATTTT. This encodes CASSGQETDTQYF.

The chain uses TRBV9 and TRBJ1-2; tentatively, D is TRBD1 (5 bases). The CDR3 totals 13 residues. Germline V gene lookup returns CDR1 SGDLS and CDR2 YYNGEE. Trimming cost V 0 bases and J 7 bases, with 10 bases left between them. CDR3 sequence reads: CASSVGGSRGYTF. The CDR3 bases are TGTGCCAGCAGCGTAGGGGGCAGTCGTGGCTACACCTTC.